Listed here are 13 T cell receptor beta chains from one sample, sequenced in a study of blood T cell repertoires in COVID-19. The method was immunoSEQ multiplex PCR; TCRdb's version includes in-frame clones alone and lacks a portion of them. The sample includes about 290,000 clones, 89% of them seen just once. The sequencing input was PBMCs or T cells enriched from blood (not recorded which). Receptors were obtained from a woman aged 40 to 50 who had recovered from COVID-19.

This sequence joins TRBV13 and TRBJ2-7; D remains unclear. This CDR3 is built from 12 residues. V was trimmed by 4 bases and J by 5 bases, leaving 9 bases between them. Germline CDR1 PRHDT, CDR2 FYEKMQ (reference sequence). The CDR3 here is CASSSSLDEQYF. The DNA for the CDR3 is TGTGCCAGCAGCTCAAGCCTGGACGAGCAGTACTTC. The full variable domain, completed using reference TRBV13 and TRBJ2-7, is AAGVIQSPRHLIKEKRETATLKCYPIPRHDTVYWYQQGPGQDPQFLISFYEKMQSDKGSIPDRFSAQQFSDYHSELNMSSLELGDSALYFCASSSSLDEQYFGPGTRLTVT.

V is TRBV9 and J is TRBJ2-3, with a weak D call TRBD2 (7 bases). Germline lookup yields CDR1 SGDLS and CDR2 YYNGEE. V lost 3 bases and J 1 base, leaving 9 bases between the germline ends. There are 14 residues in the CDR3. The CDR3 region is CASSGRGRTDTQYF. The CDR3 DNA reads TGTGCCAGCAGCGGGCGGGGGCGCACAGATACGCAGTATTTT.

CDR3 DNA sequence: TGCAGTGCATACCGGGATTCCAAGGCTTTCTTT. Residues: CSAYRDSKAFF. V and J are TRBV20-1 and TRBJ1-1; D is undetermined. The CDR3 length is 11 residues. Germline assignment: CDR1 DFQATT and CDR2 SNEGSKA (reference sequence). V lost 6 bases, J lost 11 bases, and 16 bases lay in between.

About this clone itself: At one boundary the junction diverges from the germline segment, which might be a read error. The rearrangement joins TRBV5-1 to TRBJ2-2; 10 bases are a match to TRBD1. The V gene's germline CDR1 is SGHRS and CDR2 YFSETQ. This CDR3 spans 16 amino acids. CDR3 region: CASRLGQGTNTGELFF. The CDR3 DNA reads TGCGCCAGCAGATTGGGACAGGGGACGAACACCGGGGAGCTGTTTTTT. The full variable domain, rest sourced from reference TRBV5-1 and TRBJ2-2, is KAGVTQTPRYLIKTRGQQVTLSCSPISGHRSVSWYQQTPGQGLQFLFEYFSETQRNKGNFPGRFSGRQFSNSRSEMNVSTLELGDSALYLCASRLGQGTNTGELFFGEGSRLTVL.

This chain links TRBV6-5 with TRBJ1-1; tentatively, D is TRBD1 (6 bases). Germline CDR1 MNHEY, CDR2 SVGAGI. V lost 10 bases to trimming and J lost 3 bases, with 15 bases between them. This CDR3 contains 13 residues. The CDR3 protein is CATDADSYTEAFF. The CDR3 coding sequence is TGTGCCACCGACGCGGACAGTTACACTGAAGCTTTCTTT.

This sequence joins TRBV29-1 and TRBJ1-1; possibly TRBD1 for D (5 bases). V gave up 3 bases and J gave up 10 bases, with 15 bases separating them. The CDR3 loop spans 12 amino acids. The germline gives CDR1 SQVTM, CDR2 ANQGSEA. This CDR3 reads CSVDRDTRRAFF. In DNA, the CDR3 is TGCAGCGTTGACAGGGATACCCGACGAGCTTTCTTT.

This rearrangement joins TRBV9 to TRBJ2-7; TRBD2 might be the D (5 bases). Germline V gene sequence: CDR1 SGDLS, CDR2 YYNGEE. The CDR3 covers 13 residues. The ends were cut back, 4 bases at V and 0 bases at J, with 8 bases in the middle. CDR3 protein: CASSNGLSYEQYF. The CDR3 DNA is TGTGCCAGCAGCAACGGACTCTCCTACGAGCAGTACTTC.

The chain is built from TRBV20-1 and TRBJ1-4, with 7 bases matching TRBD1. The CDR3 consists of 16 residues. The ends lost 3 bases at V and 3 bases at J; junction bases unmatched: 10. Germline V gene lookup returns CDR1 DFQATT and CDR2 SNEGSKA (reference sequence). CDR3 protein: CSASFSTGTANEKLFF. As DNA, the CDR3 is TGCAGTGCTAGTTTTTCTACCGGGACAGCTAATGAAAAACTGTTTTTT.

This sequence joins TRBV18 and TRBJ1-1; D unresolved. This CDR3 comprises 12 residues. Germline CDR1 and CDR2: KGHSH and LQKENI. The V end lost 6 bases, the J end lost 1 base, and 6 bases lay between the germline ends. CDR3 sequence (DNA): TGTGCCAGCTCCCGAGAGAACACTGAAGCTTTCTTT. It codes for CASSRENTEAFF.

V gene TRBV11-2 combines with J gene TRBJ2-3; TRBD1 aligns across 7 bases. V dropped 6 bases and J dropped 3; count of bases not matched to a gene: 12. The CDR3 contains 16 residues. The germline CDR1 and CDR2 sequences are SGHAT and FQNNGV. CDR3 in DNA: TGTGCCAGCAGTCCTAGAGGGGGCGGCTCGACAGATACGCAGTATTTT. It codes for CASSPRGGGSTDTQYF.

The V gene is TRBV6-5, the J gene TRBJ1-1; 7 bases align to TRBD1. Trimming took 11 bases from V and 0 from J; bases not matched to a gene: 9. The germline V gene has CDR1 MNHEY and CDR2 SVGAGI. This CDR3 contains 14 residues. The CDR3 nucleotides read TGTGCCGCCCTAGTAGGGACAGTGAACACTGAAGCTTTCTTT. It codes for CAALVGTVNTEAFF.

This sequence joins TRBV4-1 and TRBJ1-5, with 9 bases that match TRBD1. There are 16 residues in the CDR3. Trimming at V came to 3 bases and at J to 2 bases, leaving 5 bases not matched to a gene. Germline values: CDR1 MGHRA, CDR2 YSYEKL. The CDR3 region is CASSQGTGLGNQPQHF. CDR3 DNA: TGCGCCAGCAGCCAGGGGACAGGGCTGGGCAATCAGCCCCAGCATTTT.

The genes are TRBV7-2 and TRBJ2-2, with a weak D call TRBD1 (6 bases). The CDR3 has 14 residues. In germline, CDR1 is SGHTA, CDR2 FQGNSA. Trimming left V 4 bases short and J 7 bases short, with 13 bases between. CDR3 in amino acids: CASSSLLGGGELFF. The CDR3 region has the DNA TGTGCCAGCAGCTCCCTATTAGGGGGCGGGGAGCTGTTTTTT.